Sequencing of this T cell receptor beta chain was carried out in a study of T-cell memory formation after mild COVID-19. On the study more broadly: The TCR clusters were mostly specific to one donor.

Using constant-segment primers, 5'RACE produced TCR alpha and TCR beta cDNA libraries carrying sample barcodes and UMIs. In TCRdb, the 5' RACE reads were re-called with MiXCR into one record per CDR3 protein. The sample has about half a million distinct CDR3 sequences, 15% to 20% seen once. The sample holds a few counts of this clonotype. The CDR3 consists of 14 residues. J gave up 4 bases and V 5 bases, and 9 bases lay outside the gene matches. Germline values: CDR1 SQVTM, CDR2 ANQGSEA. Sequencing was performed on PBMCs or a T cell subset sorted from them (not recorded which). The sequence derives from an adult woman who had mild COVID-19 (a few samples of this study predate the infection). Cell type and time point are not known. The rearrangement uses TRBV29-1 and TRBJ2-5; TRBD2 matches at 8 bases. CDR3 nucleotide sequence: TGCAGCGTTAGGAACGGGGGGGCGGGAGAGACCCAGTACTTC. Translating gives CSVRNGGAGETQYF.